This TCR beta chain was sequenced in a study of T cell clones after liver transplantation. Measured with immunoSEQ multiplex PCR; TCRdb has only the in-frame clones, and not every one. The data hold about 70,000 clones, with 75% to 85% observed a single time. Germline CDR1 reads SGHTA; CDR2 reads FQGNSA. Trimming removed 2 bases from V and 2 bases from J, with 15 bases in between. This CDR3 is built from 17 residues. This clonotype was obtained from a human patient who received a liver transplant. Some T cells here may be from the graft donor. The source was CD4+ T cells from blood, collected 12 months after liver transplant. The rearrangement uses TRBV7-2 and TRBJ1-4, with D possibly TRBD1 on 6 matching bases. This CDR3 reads CASSLSRMGGTNEKLFF. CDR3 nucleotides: TGTGCCAGCAGCTTATCCCGAATGGGGGGCACTAATGAAAAACTGTTTTTT. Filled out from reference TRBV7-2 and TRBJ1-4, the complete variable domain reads GAGVSQSPSNKVTEKGKDVELRCDPISGHTALYWYRQSLGQGLEFLIYFQGNSAPDKSGLPSDRFSAERTGGSVSTLTIQRTQQEDSAVYLCASSLSRMGGTNEKLFFGSGTQLSVL.